The 22 T cell receptor beta chains in this list originate from one sample, sequenced in a study of CD8+ T cells in alopecia areata. As to treatment: oral pan-JAK inhibitor, 5-10 mg twice daily. Investigators isolated RNA and reverse transcribed it into cDNA to act as the sequencing template. Profiling relied on immunoSEQ multiplex PCR, and the TCRdb table lists in-frame clones only, not all of them. The table includes 80,000 or so clones, approximately 64% detected once. The specimen was CD8+ T cells sorted from blood, collected at week 24, from a patient treated with tofacitinib. The source is a human donor with alopecia areata.

The chain recombines TRBV27 with TRBJ2-4, with 8 bases fitting TRBD1. Germline CDR1 reads MNHEY; CDR2 reads SMNVEV (reference sequence). V trimming: 5 bases; J trimming: 1 base; junction bases outside the gene matches: 4. The CDR3 has 15 residues. CDR3 sequence (DNA): TGTGCCAGCAGTCGACAGGGGTCGGCCAAAAACATTCAGTACTTC. This sequence encodes CASSRQGSAKNIQYF.

The chain has TRBV4-1 and TRBJ2-5, with D hard to call. Germline CDR1 MGHRA, CDR2 YSYEKL. The CDR3 length is 13 residues. Trimming took off 4 bases at V and 5 bases at J, with 11 bases between the two ends. The CDR3 loop reads CASSLRIVETQYF. The CDR3 nucleotides are TGCGCCAGCAGCCTACGGATCGTGGAGACCCAGTACTTC.

This clone occurred a few times. The chain employs TRBV18 and TRBJ2-1, with unresolved D. Between the trimmed V and J ends, which lost 6 bases and 2 bases, there was a span of 8 bases. Germline assignment: CDR1 KGHSH and CDR2 LQKENI. This CDR3 region has 13 residues. CDR3 sequence: CASSQVAYNEQFF. In nucleotides, the CDR3 is TGTGCCAGCTCGCAGGTCGCCTACAATGAGCAGTTCTTC.

The chain uses TRBV15 and TRBJ2-2; maybe TRBD1 (5 bases). Trimming pared 3 bases from V and 3 bases from J, leaving 17 bases between. The CDR3 has 17 residues. Germline loops: CDR1 LNHNV, CDR2 YYDKDF (reference sequence). In DNA form, the CDR3 reads TGTGCCACCAGCAGTCCCTCAGGGAATTCGGACACCGGGGAGCTGTTTTTT. Translation gives CATSSPSGNSDTGELFF. The variable domain in full, with the rest retrieved from reference TRBV15 and TRBJ2-2, is DAMVIQNPRYQVTQFGKPVTLSCSQTLNHNVMYWYQQKSSQAPKLLFHYYDKDFNNEADTPDNFQSRRPNTSFCFLDIRSPGLGDTAMYLCATSSPSGNSDTGELFFGEGSRLTVL.

The chain uses TRBV11-2 and TRBJ1-6; D gene ambiguous. Trimming shortened V by 2 bases and J by 6 bases, and 23 bases separated the two germline ends. Germline CDR1 SGHAT, CDR2 FQNNGV. The CDR3 spans 19 residues. The CDR3 nucleotides read TGTGCCAGCAGCTTACGCCGTGGATCATGGGGATTTGGTAATTCACCCCTCCACTTT. This gives the protein CASSLRRGSWGFGNSPLHF.

This clone was counted only a few times. V gene TRBV4-1 combines with J gene TRBJ1-5; D gene uncertain. Germline-derived CDR1 and CDR2 are MGHRA and YSYEKL. The V and J ends lost 0 bases and 5 bases respectively, with 11 bases between them. The CDR3 covers 15 residues. CDR3 loop: CASSQDSGIDQPQHF. CDR3 DNA: TGCGCCAGCAGCCAAGATTCGGGCATAGATCAGCCCCAGCATTTT.

The chain recombines TRBV7-6 with TRBJ1-1; D remains ambiguous. Germline-derived CDR1 and CDR2 are SGHVS and FNYEAQ. The CDR3 runs 14 residues. V gave up 2 bases and J gave up 5 bases, with 12 bases separating them. CDR3 loop: CASSLRARGTEAFF. The CDR3 bases are TGTGCCAGCAGCTTACGGGCCCGAGGGACTGAAGCTTTCTTT.

J is TRBJ2-3 and V is TRBV4-1; D not resolved. Trimming took 0 bases from V and 3 from J, leaving 10 bases between them. CDR1 and CDR2 (germline): MGHRA, YSYEKL. This CDR3 comprises 15 residues. CDR3 sequence (DNA): TGCGCCAGCAGCCAAGAATCCGGGTTTACAGATACGCAGTATTTT. Its protein product is CASSQESGFTDTQYF.

This clone was counted only a few times. The chain employs TRBV2 and TRBJ2-3, with 10 positions matching TRBD2. The V and J ends lost 0 bases and 1 base, in that order; junction bases with no gene match: 4. This CDR3 contains 17 residues. Germline CDR1 is SNHLY and CDR2 is FYNNEI. The CDR3 reads CASSEAPLAGRTDTQYF. CDR3 nucleotides: TGTGCCAGCAGTGAAGCTCCACTAGCGGGACGCACAGATACGCAGTATTTT.

The V and J genes are TRBV9 and TRBJ2-5; tentatively, D is TRBD2 (7 bases). The CDR3 runs to 16 residues. Germline V CDR1 and CDR2: SGDLS, YYNGEE. The V gene lost 0 bases and the J gene lost 3 bases, with 15 bases spanning the gap. CDR3 protein: CASSVGDIGLEETQYF. In DNA form, the CDR3 reads TGTGCCAGCAGCGTAGGGGACATAGGACTAGAAGAGACCCAGTACTTC.

Note on this clone: Other DNA sequences in this specimen translate into the identical CDR3. This chain links TRBV29-1 with TRBJ2-7; possible D gene TRBD2, 5 bases. The CDR3 contains 13 residues. Per germline, CDR1 SQVTM and CDR2 ANQGSEA. Trimming cost V 3 bases and J 2 bases, with 11 bases left between them. CDR3 DNA: TGCAGCGTTGAGGAGCGGCGGACCTACGAGCAGTACTTC. Residues: CSVEERRTYEQYF.

The V and J genes are TRBV6-4 and TRBJ2-2; 8 bases map to TRBD2. From germline, CDR1 is MRHNA and CDR2 SNTAGT. The J segment lost 4 bases and the V segment lost 2 bases, leaving 9 bases of the junction unmatched. This CDR3 is 17 amino acids long. CDR3 sequence: CASSDLGREGGTGELFF. The CDR3 nucleotides are TGTGCCAGCAGTGACCTCGGACGGGAGGGCGGCACCGGGGAGCTGTTTTTT.

The chain has TRBV27 and TRBJ1-2, with D possibly being TRBD1 (6 bases). The CDR3 loop spans 13 amino acids. The V gene's germline CDR1 is MNHEY and CDR2 SMNVEV (reference sequence). The V gene lost 3 bases and the J gene lost 8 bases, with 13 bases spanning the gap. The CDR3 sequence: CASSFPGARGYTF. For the CDR3, the DNA is TGTGCCAGCAGTTTTCCGGGGGCGAGAGGCTACACCTTC.

This chain links TRBV29-1 with TRBJ2-3; no reliable D call. The germline V and J ends were trimmed by 0 bases and 2 bases, with 3 bases remaining between them. The CDR3 spans 12 residues. CDR1 and CDR2 from the germline V gene are SQVTM and ANQGSEA. The CDR3 is CSVEDLTDTQYF. The CDR3 DNA reads TGCAGCGTTGAAGATCTCACAGATACGCAGTATTTT.

The J gene is TRBJ2-1, the V gene TRBV12-5, with 10 bases identical to TRBD1. Germline CDR1 and CDR2: LGHNT and FRNRAP. This CDR3 comprises 15 residues. V trimming: 1 base; J trimming: 4 bases; junction bases outside the gene matches: 1. The CDR3 nucleotides are TGTGCTAGTGGTTTGGGACAGGGGGCTTACAATGAGCAGTTCTTC. It translates to CASGLGQGAYNEQFF.

V is TRBV12-5 and J is TRBJ2-3, with TRBD2 matching over 13 bases. CDR1 is LGHNT and CDR2 is FRNRAP in the germline V gene. This CDR3 has 15 residues. J was trimmed by 5 bases and V by 6 bases; bases with no gene match: 5. The CDR3 DNA reads as TGTGCTAGTGGGACCGGGACTAGCGGGGAAGATACGCAGTATTTT. Residues: CASGTGTSGEDTQYF.

The rearrangement joins TRBV5-6 to TRBJ1-5; maybe TRBD1 (5 bases). CDR1 is SGHDT, CDR2 YYEEEE, per germline. The CDR3 consists of 14 residues. The ends were cut back, 3 bases at V and 10 bases at J, with 17 bases in the middle. The chain's CDR3 is CASSSGTHIRPQHF. The CDR3 DNA reads TGTGCCAGCAGCTCCGGGACTCACATCAGACCCCAGCATTTT.

V gene TRBV15 combines with J gene TRBJ2-7, with 7 bases that match TRBD1. The CDR3 covers 14 residues. V lost 3 bases, J lost 7 bases, and 9 bases stayed unmatched. The germline CDR1 and CDR2 sequences are LNHNV and YYDKDF (reference sequence). CDR3 DNA sequence: TGTGCCACCAGCAGCCTGGACAGGCGGTTGGAGCAGTACTTC. Translating gives CATSSLDRRLEQYF. The complete variable domain, with remaining parts taken from reference TRBV15 and TRBJ2-7, reads DAMVIQNPRYQVTQFGKPVTLSCSQTLNHNVMYWYQQKSSQAPKLLFHYYDKDFNNEADTPDNFQSRRPNTSFCFLDIRSPGLGDTAMYLCATSSLDRRLEQYFGPGTRLTVT.

The V and J genes are TRBV7-6 and TRBJ2-1, with 10 bases fitting TRBD2. The germline CDR1 and CDR2 sequences are SGHVS and FNYEAQ. V dropped 4 bases and J dropped 5; count of bases not matched to a gene: 26. The CDR3 length is 22 residues. The CDR3 DNA reads as TGTGCCAGCAGCTCATATATCCCCATAAGTAGCGGGAGGCCGTTTAGGGACAATGAGCAGTTCTTC. This encodes CASSSYIPISSGRPFRDNEQFF. Complete variable domain (other parts from reference TRBV7-6 and TRBJ2-1): GAGVSQSPRYKVTKRGQDVALRCDPISGHVSLYWYRQALGQGPEFLTYFNYEAQQDKSGLPNDRFSAERPEGSISTLTIQRTEQRDSAMYRCASSSYIPISSGRPFRDNEQFFGPGTRLTVL.

This chain connects TRBV5-6 to TRBJ2-1; D may be TRBD1 or TRBD2 (5 bases each). Trimming pared 0 bases from V and 0 bases from J, leaving 10 bases between. CDR1 is SGHDT, CDR2 YYEEEE, per germline. This CDR3 region has 16 residues. The CDR3 DNA follows: TGTGCCAGCAGCTTGGTTGTGGGGGACTCCTACAATGAGCAGTTCTTC. Its protein product is CASSLVVGDSYNEQFF.

This sequence joins TRBV7-2 and TRBJ2-4; the match to TRBD1 covers 8 bases. The V and J ends lost 3 bases and 7 bases, in that order; junction bases with no gene match: 2. The germline V gene has CDR1 SGHTA and CDR2 FQGNSA. This CDR3 region has 13 residues. Here the CDR3 reads CASSFGQGNIQYF. In DNA form, the CDR3 reads TGTGCCAGCAGCTTCGGACAGGGCAACATTCAGTACTTC.

V usage is TRBV29-1 and J usage is TRBJ2-7; TRBD2 matches at 7 bases. CDR3 length: 14 residues. The junction had 14 bases not matched to a gene; V was cut back by 8 bases and J by 4 bases. The V gene's germline CDR1 is SQVTM and CDR2 ANQGSEA. The chain's CDR3 is CSISTSRNIYEQYF. Written as DNA, the CDR3 is TGCAGCATATCGACTAGCCGGAATATATACGAGCAGTACTTC.